This T cell receptor (beta chain) is from a study of blood T cell repertoires in COVID-19. About the research overall: The United States, Italy and Spain supplied acute and convalescent COVID-19 samples. PBMCs, B-cell-depleted T cells, or T cells were the source of the cDNA or gDNA that made up the material.

Per the study methods: Amplified reference gene primers provided the basis for estimating nucleated cell counts. Some clones are missing from TCRdb's copy, which holds only in-frame ones; the method was immunoSEQ multiplex PCR. V, J and clone size were drawn from that table, and D and trimming were deduced from the DNA. The table shows about 150,000 clones, with about nine tenths occurring only once. The CDR3 has 14 amino acids. Germline CDR1 reads MNHNY; CDR2 reads SVGAGI (reference sequence). The J segment lost 5 bases and the V segment lost 0 bases, leaving 3 bases of the junction unmatched. The sequence came from a woman aged 60-75 years with active or convalescent COVID-19. The rearrangement joins TRBV6-6 to TRBJ1-1; 7 nucleotides align to TRBD1. What was sequenced was peripheral blood. For the CDR3, the DNA is TGTGCCAGCAGTTACTCAGGGGGCAGGACTGAAGCTTTCTTT. Its protein is CASSYSGGRTEAFF.